This T cell receptor (beta chain) was retrieved from a study of blood T cell repertoires in COVID-19. As for the study in general: Whether acute or convalescent, the COVID-19 samples came from the United States, Italy and Spain. PBMCs, B-cell-depleted T cells, or T cells provided the cDNA or gDNA that made up the material.

In the original analysis: Scientists estimated how many nucleated cells there were by amplifying reference gene primers. Sequencing used immunoSEQ multiplex PCR; TCRdb keeps in-frame clones, though not all of them. For V, J and clone size, that table is used; D and trimming come from the DNA. The profile shows 140,000 to 150,000 clones, over 75% of them singletons. Patients of the Seattle cohort, enrolled during active infection, were followed longitudinally. Input material: peripheral blood. The TCR sequence derives from a man aged 18 to 29 with COVID-19, enrolled during active disease.

This chain's CDR3 is CASSQGSRNNEQFF. The CDR3 DNA is TGTGCCAGCAGCCAGGGGAGCCGCAACAATGAGCAGTTCTTC. The chain links TRBV11-2 to TRBJ2-1; TRBD1 might be the D (6 bases). The V gene lost 5 bases and the J gene lost 5 bases, with 13 bases spanning the gap. Germline V gives CDR1 SGHAT, CDR2 FQNNGV. This CDR3 region has 14 residues.